This entry concerns a single T cell receptor beta chain. Its antigen is not yet known. The sample holds no much larger clone one base away, and base qualities are not on file. TCRbeta CDR3 regions were amplified from genomic DNA by means of the immunoSEQ Assay, a bias-controlled multiplex PCR. The authors' pipeline ran thus. Nucleated cell counts per sample were estimated from amplification of reference gene primers within the assay. To quantify the absolute abundance of each unique TCRbeta CDR3 rearrangement, sequence reads were collapsed and filtered. For each sample, productive Simpson clonality was calculated as the square root of Simpson's diversity index across productive rearrangements. TCRdb stores this immuneACCESS table with in-frame sequences only. Part of the clones is absent; in the studies checked, under half of the shortfall reflects unresolved V genes, and no reason is known for the rest. V, J and clone size are those of that table, while D and trimming were read from the DNA. Counted in this sample were 400,000 to 500,000 clones; 86% of them appeared once. The ten biggest clones cover 1.4% of the sample.

Including cysteine and phenylalanine, the CDR3 has 15 amino acids. Of the read, only the CDR3 DNA is kept; its 45 bases are in frame from base 1. The germline V gene (reference sequence) supplies CDR1 LNHDA and CDR2 SQIVND. Trimming removed 3 bases from V and 6 bases from J, leaving 18 bases between the germline ends. The collaborating institutions used their own protocols to collect whole blood in K2EDTA tubes. For TCRbeta analysis, collaborator samples were shipped as frozen whole blood, as isolated PBMCs, or as DNA extracted from either sample type. The data are from a study of blood T cell repertoires in COVID-19 (dated by TCRdb to 2020 to 2021). For context, the study as a whole: The collaborator samples originated in the United States, Italy and Spain and spanned the acute and convalescent phases of COVID-19. The material from the prospective study consisted of cDNA or gDNA derived from T cells, B-cell-depleted T cells, or PBMCs. Subjects who had been exposed to COVID-19, were actively infected with it, or had recovered from it provided the deeply sampled blood TCRbeta repertoires that made up the dataset. The repertoires were released in a freely available public database meant as a resource for research on the immune response to SARS-CoV-2. The samples were drawn from two sources: the first 160 participants of the ongoing ImmuneRACE study, and 1,000 to 1,500 subjects contributed by 6 global collaborators. Nearly every sample came with metadata listing a de-identified subject ID, COVID-19 status, age in years and sex. Where available, HLA class I and class II types were obtained from metadata supplied by the sample provider rather than from assay-based typing.

On the study overall, not on this receptor specifically: The quantity of clinical and demographic metadata differed by source and by participant and was supplied without curation.

The sample consisted of peripheral blood. The rearranged chain carries TRBV19 and TRBJ2-7, and possibly TRBD2, on 6 matching bases. This TCR came from a woman aged 25 to 39 with active or convalescent COVID-19. The encoded CDR3 is CASSISGTYPSEQYF. The nucleotides are TGTGCCAGTAGTATTTCCGGGACTTACCCCTCCGAGCAGTACTTC.